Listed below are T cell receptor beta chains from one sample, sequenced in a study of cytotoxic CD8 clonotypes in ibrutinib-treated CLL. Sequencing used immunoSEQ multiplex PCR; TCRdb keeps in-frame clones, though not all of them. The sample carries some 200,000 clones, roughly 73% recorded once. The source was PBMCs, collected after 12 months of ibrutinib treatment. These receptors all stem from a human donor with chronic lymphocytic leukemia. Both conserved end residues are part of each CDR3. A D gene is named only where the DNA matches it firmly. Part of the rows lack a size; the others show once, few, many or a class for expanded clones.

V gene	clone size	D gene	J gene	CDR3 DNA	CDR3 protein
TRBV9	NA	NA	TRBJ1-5	TGTGCCAGCAGCGTGGCACCATCCCCCAATCAGCCCCAGCATTTT	CASSVAPSPNQPQHF
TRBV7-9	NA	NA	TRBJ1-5	TGTGCCAGCAGCCCGGGGACCGAGGCACAGCATTTT	CASSPGTEAQHF
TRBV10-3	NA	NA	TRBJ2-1	TGTGCCATCAGTGAGTCGGGTGAGCAGTTCTTC	CAISESGEQFF
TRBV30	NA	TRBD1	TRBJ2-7	TGTGCCTGGAGTGTAGGGACAGGGGCTTTCTACGAGCAGTACTTC	CAWSVGTGAFYEQYF
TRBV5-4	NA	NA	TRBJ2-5	TGTGCCAGCAGCTTGCCGGGAGTCACCATAGAGACCCAGTACTTC	CASSLPGVTIETQYF
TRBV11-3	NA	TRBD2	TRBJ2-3	TGTGCCAGCAGCTTAGGGGGACTAGTAACAGATACGCAGTATTTT	CASSLGGLVTDTQYF
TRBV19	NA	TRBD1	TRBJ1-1	TGTGCCAGTAGTCCCAGGACAGGGAATCGGTTAAGAACTGAAGCTTTCTTT	CASSPRTGNRLRTEAFF
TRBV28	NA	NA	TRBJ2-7	TGTGCCAGCAGTCCCCGGGACACATCCTACGAGCAGTACTTC	CASSPRDTSYEQYF
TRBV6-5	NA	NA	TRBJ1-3	TGTGCCAGCAGTTCCTATTCTAGTCGCACCATATATTTT	CASSSYSSRTIYF
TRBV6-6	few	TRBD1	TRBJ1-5	TGTGCCAGCAGTACGGGACAGGGGGTGCAGCCCCAGCATTTT	CASSTGQGVQPQHF